This is a list of T cell receptor beta chains from one sample in a study of shared clonotypes between healthy human individuals. Measured with immunoSEQ multiplex PCR; TCRdb has only the in-frame clones, and not every one. The data show approximately 480,000 clones, around 79% seen once. Material for sequencing was PBMCs. Every receptor here comes from a woman aged 40 to 49 in good health. Some clones in this sample may be carry-over from other donors' samples. CDR3s include the opening cysteine and the closing phenylalanine or tryptophan. A D gene is named only where the DNA matches it firmly. A row's size may be missing; if present it is once, few, many or a size class.

clone_size j_call d_call v_call cdr3_nt cdr3_aa
NA TRBJ2-5 TRBD2 TRBV30 TGTGCCTGGAGTCGACTAGCGGGAGGAGAGACCCAGTACTTC CAWSRLAGGETQYF
once TRBJ1-6 TRBD1 TRBV5-1 TGCGCCAGCCGCCCCCTCGGGACAGCCAATTCACCCCTCCACTTT CASRPLGTANSPLHF
NA TRBJ1-4 TRBD1 TRBV6-1 TGTGCCAGCAGTGAAGCCGCCGGGACAGGGGCTGAAAAACTGTTTTTT CASSEAAGTGAEKLFF
few TRBJ1-3 NA TRBV7-9 TGTGCCAGCAGCTTATATCAGGGCTCCTTGGGAAACACCATATATTTT CASSLYQGSLGNTIYF
once TRBJ2-1 TRBD2 TRBV5-1 TGCGCCAGCAGCTTCGCCTCCGGGACTAGTCTCCCCAATGAGCAGTTCTTC CASSFASGTSLPNEQFF
NA TRBJ1-2 NA TRBV28 TGTGCCAGCAGTTTATTTTCCATAGGGTATGGCTACACCTTC CASSLFSIGYGYTF
NA TRBJ1-1 NA TRBV14 TGTGCCAGCGGGAAGACTTTGAACACTGAAGCTTTCTTT CASGKTLNTEAFF
few TRBJ2-7 NA TRBV18 TGTGCCAGCTCACCACAGCAGGAAGAGCAGTACTTC CASSPQQEEQYF
NA TRBJ2-7 NA TRBV2 TGTGCCAGCAGTGAAGCGCTTATGGCAGGATCTTCCTACGAGCAGTACTTC CASSEALMAGSSYEQYF
few TRBJ2-7 TRBD2 TRBV7-2 TGTGCCAGCAGCTTAGGTGCTAGCGGGGCTCGGGAGCAGTACTTC CASSLGASGAREQYF
NA TRBJ1-4 NA TRBV28 TGTGCCAGCAGTTTAGGAGTTAATGAAAAACTGTTTTTT CASSLGVNEKLFF
NA TRBJ1-5 NA TRBV19 TGTGCCAGTAGTAGGGGTTCACTTAGCAATCAGCCCCAGCATTTT CASSRGSLSNQPQHF
NA TRBJ2-7 TRBD2 TRBV29-1 TGCAGCGTTGAAGATCTTGGGCGGGAGGGCGAGCAGTACTTC CSVEDLGREGEQYF
NA TRBJ2-1 TRBD2 TRBV19 TGTGCCAGTAGTATGGTGGGACTAGCGGGAGAGAGCTCCTACAATGAGCAGTTCTTC CASSMVGLAGESSYNEQFF
NA TRBJ2-7 TRBD2 TRBV27 TGTGCCAGCAGTTTAGCACTAGCGGGAGTTCGCGAGCAGTACTTC CASSLALAGVREQYF
few TRBJ1-1 NA TRBV29-1 TGCAGCGCGGCGACAGGAATGAACACTGAAGCTTTCTTT CSAATGMNTEAFF
NA TRBJ2-7 TRBD1 TRBV6-1 TGTGCCAGCAGTGACGGACAGGGGGACTACGAGCAGTACTTC CASSDGQGDYEQYF